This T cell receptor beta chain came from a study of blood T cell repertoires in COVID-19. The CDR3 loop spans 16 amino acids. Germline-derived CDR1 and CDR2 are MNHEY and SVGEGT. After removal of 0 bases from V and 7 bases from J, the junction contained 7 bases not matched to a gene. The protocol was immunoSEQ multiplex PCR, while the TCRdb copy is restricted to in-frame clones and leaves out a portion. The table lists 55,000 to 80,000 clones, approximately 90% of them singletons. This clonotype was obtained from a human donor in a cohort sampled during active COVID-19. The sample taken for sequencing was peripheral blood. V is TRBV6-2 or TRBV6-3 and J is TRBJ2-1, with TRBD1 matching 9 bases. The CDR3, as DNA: TGTGCCAGCAGTTACTCGGGACAGGGATCATGGAATGAGCAGTTCTTC. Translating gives CASSYSGQGSWNEQFF.